Below are 31 T cell receptor beta chains sequenced from a single sample in a study of hypomethylating agent response in myelodysplastic syndrome. Method: immunoSEQ multiplex PCR; TCRdb's copy keeps in-frame clones and lacks some. Here the sample spans some 5,700 clones, around nine tenths being singletons. The source material was bone marrow, sampled before or after starting hypomethylating agent treatment for myelodysplastic syndrome (not recorded which). The receptors were sampled from a human donor with myelodysplastic syndrome.

The rearrangement links TRBV15 to TRBJ1-5; perhaps TRBD1 as D (5 bases). The CDR3 sequence is 15 residues long. Trimming shortened V by 0 bases and J by 6 bases, and 12 bases separated the two germline ends. Germline V CDR1 and CDR2: LNHNV, YYDKDF (reference sequence). CDR3 sequence (DNA): TGTGCCACCAGCAGAGATCATCCAGGGCTTCAGCCCCAGCATTTT. It codes for CATSRDHPGLQPQHF.

The V call is TRBV6-5, the J call TRBJ1-1; possibly TRBD1 for D (6 bases). V lost 0 bases and J lost 0, with 8 bases in between. The germline CDR1 and CDR2 sequences are MNHEY and SVGAGI. The CDR3 totals 15 residues. CDR3: CASSYSQGMNTEAFF. The CDR3 bases are TGTGCCAGCAGTTACTCACAGGGCATGAACACTGAAGCTTTCTTT.

V and J are TRBV5-5 and TRBJ2-5; no reliable D call. CDR1 and CDR2 (germline): SGHKS, YYEKEE (reference sequence). V shed 4 bases and J shed 5 bases, with 12 bases lying between them. The CDR3 length is 13 residues. CDR3: CASSVGNGETQYF. Here the CDR3 DNA reads TGTGCCAGCAGCGTGGGTAACGGGGAGACCCAGTACTTC.

CDR3 sequence reads: CASSRTGFHEQYV. CDR3 in DNA: TGTGCCAGCAGTAGGACAGGGTTCCACGAGCAGTACGTC. This rearrangement joins TRBV6-1 to TRBJ2-7; TRBD1 aligns across 8 bases. CDR1 MNHNS and CDR2 SASEGT come from the germline V gene. There are 13 residues in the CDR3. The V segment lost 5 bases and the J segment 5 bases; nucleotides outside the gene matches: 5.

This sequence joins TRBV5-1 and TRBJ2-2; 7 positions match TRBD1. V shed 5 bases, J shed 6 bases, and the junction held 7 bases outside the gene matches. Germline V gene data show CDR1 as SGHRS and CDR2 as YFSETQ. This CDR3 region has 14 residues. This chain's CDR3 is CASRGTEPPGELFF. The DNA for the CDR3 is TGCGCCAGCAGGGGGACAGAGCCACCCGGGGAGCTGTTTTTT.

The CDR3 coding sequence is TGCAGTACACAACCCGGTAGTCTAGCTTTCTTT. Translating it yields CSTQPGSLAFF. The V gene is TRBV20-1, the J gene TRBJ1-1; no definite D call. The germline CDR1 and CDR2 sequences are DFQATT and SNEGSKA (reference sequence). The CDR3 contains 11 residues. Deletions cut 8 bases from V and 10 bases from J, with 17 bases between.

The V gene is TRBV4-1, the J gene TRBJ2-2; D is unclear. Germline lookup yields CDR1 MGHRA and CDR2 YSYEKL. The germline V and J ends were trimmed by 0 bases and 0 bases, with 11 bases remaining between them. The CDR3 contains 17 residues. In nucleotides, the CDR3 is TGCGCCAGCAGCCAAGATCTGGGCGCGTCGAACACCGGGGAGCTGTTTTTT. As protein: CASSQDLGASNTGELFF.

V gene TRBV5-1 combines with J gene TRBJ2-3, with D possibly being TRBD2 (6 bases). Germline values: CDR1 SGHRS, CDR2 YFSETQ. The CDR3 runs to 12 residues. V lost 8 bases and J 2 bases, leaving 9 bases between the germline ends. The CDR3 sequence is CASRDSTDTQYF. The CDR3 coding sequence is TGCGCCAGTCGGGACTCCACAGATACGCAGTATTTT.

This chain links TRBV4-2 with TRBJ2-2; 13 bases agree with TRBD2. The germline V gene has CDR1 LGHNA and CDR2 YNFKEQ. Germline trimming cut 4 bases from V and 5 bases from J; bases unmatched to any gene: 10. This CDR3 spans 18 amino acids. The CDR3 nucleotides read TGTGCCAGCAGCCCCGGGACTAGCGGGGATACCAGGACCGGGGAGCTGTTTTTT. The encoded protein is CASSPGTSGDTRTGELFF.

This sequence joins TRBV6-5 and TRBJ1-4; 7 bases map to TRBD1. This CDR3 comprises 13 residues. The germline V gene has CDR1 MNHEY and CDR2 SVGAGI. Trimming cost V 6 bases and J 8 bases; bases outside gene matches: 6. CDR3 sequence: CASRGTAKEKLFF. The CDR3 nucleotides are TGTGCCAGCAGGGGGACAGCGAAAGAAAAACTGTTTTTT.

This rearrangement joins TRBV15 to TRBJ1-6, with TRBD1 identical over 12 bases. The CDR3 consists of 15 residues. The V gene end was trimmed by 1 base and the J gene end by 14 bases; junction bases not matched to a gene: 6. CDR1 LNHNV and CDR2 YYDKDF come from the germline V gene (reference sequence). The CDR3 loop is CATSRVGTGGFTLHF. Here the CDR3 DNA reads TGTGCCACCAGCAGAGTAGGGACAGGGGGCTTTACCCTCCACTTT.

The chain has TRBV30 and TRBJ1-5; D is ambiguous. Trimming cost V 1 base and J 4 bases, with 11 bases left between them. The germline V gene has CDR1 GTSNPN and CDR2 SVGIG (reference sequence). This CDR3 contains 14 residues. In nucleotides, the CDR3 is TGTGCCTGGAGTGGCGGCACACAAAATCAGCCCCAGCATTTT. It yields the protein CAWSGGTQNQPQHF.

J is TRBJ1-1 and V is TRBV23-1, with no clear D. TRBV23-1 is an ORF, with its function uncertain. V was clipped by 11 bases and J by 5 bases, with 33 bases between them. This CDR3 contains 18 residues. This chain's CDR3 is CAVEARNEAREIETEAFF. As DNA, the CDR3 is TGCGCCGTAGAGGCTAGGAACGAGGCTCGGGAAATCGAGACTGAAGCTTTCTTT.

This sequence joins TRBV5-1 and TRBJ1-4; TRBD1 matches at 7 bases. V trimming: 0 bases; J trimming: 3 bases; junction bases outside the gene matches: 2. Germline V gene data show CDR1 as SGHRS and CDR2 as YFSETQ. The CDR3 sequence is 15 residues long. The CDR3 protein is CASSLARGSNEKLFF. CDR3 DNA sequence: TGCGCCAGCAGCTTGGCCAGGGGGTCTAATGAAAAACTGTTTTTT.

The chain combines TRBV5-1 with TRBJ1-4; tentatively, D is TRBD1 (6 bases). The CDR3 runs to 15 residues. The germline CDR1 and CDR2 sequences are SGHRS and YFSETQ. The V end lost 2 bases, the J end lost 3 bases, and 11 bases lay between the germline ends. The CDR3 bases are TGCGCCAGCAGCTTCGCAGGGGCACCTAATGAAAAACTGTTTTTT. Its protein is CASSFAGAPNEKLFF.

This clone was seen only a few times. V gene TRBV5-4 combines with J gene TRBJ2-2; TRBD2 matches at 9 bases. V lost 1 base, J lost 4 bases, and 2 bases stayed unmatched. The CDR3 consists of 15 residues. CDR1 and CDR2 (germline): SGHNT, YYREEE (reference sequence). The chain's CDR3 is CASSLKREVTGELFF. In nucleotides, the CDR3 is TGTGCCAGCAGCTTGAAGCGGGAGGTCACCGGGGAGCTGTTTTTT.

This clone is termed large. The rearrangement uses TRBV21-1 and TRBJ1-2; TRBD1 reflects the table's D call only, with no check against the DNA. TRBV21-1 is a pseudogene locus. The CDR3 is 12 amino acids. The CDR3 DNA is TGTGCCAGCAACAGGACAGTCTATGGCTACACCTTC. Translating gives CASNRTVYGYTF.

The V gene is TRBV15, the J gene TRBJ1-3; no clear D. V lost 0 bases, J lost 5 bases, and 11 bases lay in between. Germline CDR1 reads LNHNV; CDR2 reads YYDKDF (reference sequence). The CDR3 runs to 15 residues. The CDR3 DNA reads TGTGCCACCAGCAGAGAGTGGAACCTAAGAAACACCATATATTTT. It codes for CATSREWNLRNTIYF.

The chain couples TRBV19 to TRBJ2-1, with 8 positions matching TRBD2. CDR1 LNHDA and CDR2 SQIVND come from the germline V gene (reference sequence). The V gene end was trimmed by 6 bases and the J gene end by 10 bases; junction bases not matched to a gene: 14. This CDR3 has 15 amino acids. This CDR3 reads CASRPRGGAGREQFF. The CDR3 region has the DNA TGTGCCAGTAGGCCCCGGGGGGGCGCGGGGAGGGAGCAGTTCTTC.

A single count supports this clone. The chain links TRBV6-6 to TRBJ2-1; 7 nucleotides agree with TRBD2. Germline V gene lookup returns CDR1 MNHNY and CDR2 SVGAGI (reference sequence). The CDR3 has 14 amino acids. After removal of 4 bases from V and 5 bases from J, the junction contained 5 bases not matched to a gene. The CDR3 coding sequence is TGTGCCAGCAGTTCCGAGACTAGCAACAATGAGCAGTTCTTC. This encodes CASSSETSNNEQFF.

The chain carries TRBV19 and TRBJ1-6; tentative D call: TRBD1 (5 bases). The CDR3 is 15 amino acids. Looked up from germline, CDR1 is LNHDA and CDR2 is SQIVND (reference sequence). V was clipped by 1 base and J by 6 bases, with 10 bases between them. CDR3 nucleotides: TGTGCCAGTAGTATAGGGGGACGTATTAATTCACCCCTCCACTTT. Translating it yields CASSIGGRINSPLHF.

This chain joins TRBV11-2 and TRBJ2-7, with TRBD2 matching 8 bases. The CDR3 sequence is 14 residues long. The V segment lost 1 base and the J segment 6 bases; nucleotides outside the gene matches: 5. Germline V lookup: CDR1 SGHAT, CDR2 FQNNGV. Written as DNA, the CDR3 is TGTGCCAGCAGCTTAGGGACTAGCATTTCCGAGCAGTACGTC. Protein sequence: CASSLGTSISEQYV.

The V gene is TRBV9, the J gene TRBJ2-7; 7 bases agree with TRBD1. In germline, CDR1 is SGDLS, CDR2 YYNGEE. J lost 2 bases, V lost 2 bases, and 4 bases had no gene match. The CDR3 loop spans 14 amino acids. The CDR3 loop reads CASSVGTVPYEQYF. CDR3 bases: TGTGCCAGCAGCGTCGGGACAGTTCCCTACGAGCAGTACTTC.

This clone was detected a few times. The chain joins TRBV30 to TRBJ1-6; 8 nucleotides agree with TRBD1. CDR1 and CDR2 (germline): GTSNPN, SVGIG (reference sequence). V was pared by 3 bases and J by 4 bases, with 2 bases of the junction left unmatched. This CDR3 has 14 residues. The CDR3 is CAWRGDRYNSPLHF. The CDR3 DNA reads TGTGCCTGGAGGGGGGACAGGTATAATTCACCCCTCCACTTT.

CDR3 sequence reads: CASSPGTGINQPQHF. The DNA for the CDR3 is TGTGCCAGTAGCCCCGGGACAGGGATAAATCAGCCCCAGCATTTT. The chain joins TRBV19 to TRBJ1-5; 9 nucleotides match TRBD1. Trimming at V came to 6 bases and at J to 4 bases, leaving 7 bases not matched to a gene. Germline loops: CDR1 LNHDA, CDR2 SQIVND (reference sequence). The CDR3 length is 15 residues.

This rearrangement joins TRBV6-6 to TRBJ2-7; D gene uncertain. Germline-derived CDR1 and CDR2 are MNHNY and SVGAGI (reference sequence). This CDR3 has 13 residues. V was cut by 7 bases and J by 2 bases, with 12 bases left in between. The CDR3 protein is CASIYRSAYEQYF. In DNA, the CDR3 is TGTGCCAGCATCTACAGATCGGCCTACGAGCAGTACTTC.

This clone showed up just once. This chain links TRBV19 with TRBJ1-5; no reliable D call. The CDR3 spans 15 residues. V shed 1 base and J shed 9 bases, with 16 bases lying between them. Germline CDR1 is LNHDA and CDR2 is SQIVND (reference sequence). The CDR3 DNA sequence: TGTGCCAGTAGTATAGTAGCGTCGGGAGATTTGCCCCAGCATTTT. Amino acid sequence: CASSIVASGDLPQHF.

The chain employs TRBV6-1 and TRBJ1-6; perhaps TRBD1 as D (6 bases). The V end was cut by 4 bases, the J end by 14 bases, with 15 bases between. Germline V gene lookup returns CDR1 MNHNS and CDR2 SASEGT. The CDR3 extends over 13 amino acids. The CDR3 sequence is CASSAPPGATLHF. For the CDR3, the DNA is TGTGCCAGCAGTGCACCCCCGGGGGCTACCCTCCACTTT.

The gene calls are TRBV7-8 and TRBJ2-7; no reliable D call. Trimming took off 3 bases at V and 0 bases at J, with 9 bases between the two ends. CDR3 length equals 14 residues. Germline loops: CDR1 SGHVS, CDR2 FQNEAQ. The CDR3 sequence: CASSFLSSSYEQYF. Written as DNA, the CDR3 is TGTGCCAGCAGCTTCCTCTCAAGCTCCTACGAGCAGTACTTC.

The chain combines TRBV5-1 with TRBJ1-1, with TRBD1 as a possible D gene (5 bases). This CDR3 contains 13 residues. Germline CDR1 and CDR2: SGHRS and YFSETQ. Between the trimmed V and J ends, which lost 4 bases and 6 bases, there was a span of 13 bases. The CDR3 sequence is CASSIAGSPEAFF. CDR3 nucleotide sequence: TGCGCCAGCAGCATAGCAGGGAGCCCTGAAGCTTTCTTT.

The V gene is TRBV2, the J gene TRBJ2-5, with TRBD1 identical over 8 bases. Per the germline V gene, CDR1 is SNHLY and CDR2 is FYNNEI. The CDR3 loop spans 13 amino acids. Trimming at V came to 9 bases and at J to 6 bases, leaving 9 bases not matched to a gene. CDR3 amino acids: CASYQGAGKTQYF. The CDR3 DNA is TGTGCCAGTTATCAGGGGGCAGGAAAGACCCAGTACTTC.